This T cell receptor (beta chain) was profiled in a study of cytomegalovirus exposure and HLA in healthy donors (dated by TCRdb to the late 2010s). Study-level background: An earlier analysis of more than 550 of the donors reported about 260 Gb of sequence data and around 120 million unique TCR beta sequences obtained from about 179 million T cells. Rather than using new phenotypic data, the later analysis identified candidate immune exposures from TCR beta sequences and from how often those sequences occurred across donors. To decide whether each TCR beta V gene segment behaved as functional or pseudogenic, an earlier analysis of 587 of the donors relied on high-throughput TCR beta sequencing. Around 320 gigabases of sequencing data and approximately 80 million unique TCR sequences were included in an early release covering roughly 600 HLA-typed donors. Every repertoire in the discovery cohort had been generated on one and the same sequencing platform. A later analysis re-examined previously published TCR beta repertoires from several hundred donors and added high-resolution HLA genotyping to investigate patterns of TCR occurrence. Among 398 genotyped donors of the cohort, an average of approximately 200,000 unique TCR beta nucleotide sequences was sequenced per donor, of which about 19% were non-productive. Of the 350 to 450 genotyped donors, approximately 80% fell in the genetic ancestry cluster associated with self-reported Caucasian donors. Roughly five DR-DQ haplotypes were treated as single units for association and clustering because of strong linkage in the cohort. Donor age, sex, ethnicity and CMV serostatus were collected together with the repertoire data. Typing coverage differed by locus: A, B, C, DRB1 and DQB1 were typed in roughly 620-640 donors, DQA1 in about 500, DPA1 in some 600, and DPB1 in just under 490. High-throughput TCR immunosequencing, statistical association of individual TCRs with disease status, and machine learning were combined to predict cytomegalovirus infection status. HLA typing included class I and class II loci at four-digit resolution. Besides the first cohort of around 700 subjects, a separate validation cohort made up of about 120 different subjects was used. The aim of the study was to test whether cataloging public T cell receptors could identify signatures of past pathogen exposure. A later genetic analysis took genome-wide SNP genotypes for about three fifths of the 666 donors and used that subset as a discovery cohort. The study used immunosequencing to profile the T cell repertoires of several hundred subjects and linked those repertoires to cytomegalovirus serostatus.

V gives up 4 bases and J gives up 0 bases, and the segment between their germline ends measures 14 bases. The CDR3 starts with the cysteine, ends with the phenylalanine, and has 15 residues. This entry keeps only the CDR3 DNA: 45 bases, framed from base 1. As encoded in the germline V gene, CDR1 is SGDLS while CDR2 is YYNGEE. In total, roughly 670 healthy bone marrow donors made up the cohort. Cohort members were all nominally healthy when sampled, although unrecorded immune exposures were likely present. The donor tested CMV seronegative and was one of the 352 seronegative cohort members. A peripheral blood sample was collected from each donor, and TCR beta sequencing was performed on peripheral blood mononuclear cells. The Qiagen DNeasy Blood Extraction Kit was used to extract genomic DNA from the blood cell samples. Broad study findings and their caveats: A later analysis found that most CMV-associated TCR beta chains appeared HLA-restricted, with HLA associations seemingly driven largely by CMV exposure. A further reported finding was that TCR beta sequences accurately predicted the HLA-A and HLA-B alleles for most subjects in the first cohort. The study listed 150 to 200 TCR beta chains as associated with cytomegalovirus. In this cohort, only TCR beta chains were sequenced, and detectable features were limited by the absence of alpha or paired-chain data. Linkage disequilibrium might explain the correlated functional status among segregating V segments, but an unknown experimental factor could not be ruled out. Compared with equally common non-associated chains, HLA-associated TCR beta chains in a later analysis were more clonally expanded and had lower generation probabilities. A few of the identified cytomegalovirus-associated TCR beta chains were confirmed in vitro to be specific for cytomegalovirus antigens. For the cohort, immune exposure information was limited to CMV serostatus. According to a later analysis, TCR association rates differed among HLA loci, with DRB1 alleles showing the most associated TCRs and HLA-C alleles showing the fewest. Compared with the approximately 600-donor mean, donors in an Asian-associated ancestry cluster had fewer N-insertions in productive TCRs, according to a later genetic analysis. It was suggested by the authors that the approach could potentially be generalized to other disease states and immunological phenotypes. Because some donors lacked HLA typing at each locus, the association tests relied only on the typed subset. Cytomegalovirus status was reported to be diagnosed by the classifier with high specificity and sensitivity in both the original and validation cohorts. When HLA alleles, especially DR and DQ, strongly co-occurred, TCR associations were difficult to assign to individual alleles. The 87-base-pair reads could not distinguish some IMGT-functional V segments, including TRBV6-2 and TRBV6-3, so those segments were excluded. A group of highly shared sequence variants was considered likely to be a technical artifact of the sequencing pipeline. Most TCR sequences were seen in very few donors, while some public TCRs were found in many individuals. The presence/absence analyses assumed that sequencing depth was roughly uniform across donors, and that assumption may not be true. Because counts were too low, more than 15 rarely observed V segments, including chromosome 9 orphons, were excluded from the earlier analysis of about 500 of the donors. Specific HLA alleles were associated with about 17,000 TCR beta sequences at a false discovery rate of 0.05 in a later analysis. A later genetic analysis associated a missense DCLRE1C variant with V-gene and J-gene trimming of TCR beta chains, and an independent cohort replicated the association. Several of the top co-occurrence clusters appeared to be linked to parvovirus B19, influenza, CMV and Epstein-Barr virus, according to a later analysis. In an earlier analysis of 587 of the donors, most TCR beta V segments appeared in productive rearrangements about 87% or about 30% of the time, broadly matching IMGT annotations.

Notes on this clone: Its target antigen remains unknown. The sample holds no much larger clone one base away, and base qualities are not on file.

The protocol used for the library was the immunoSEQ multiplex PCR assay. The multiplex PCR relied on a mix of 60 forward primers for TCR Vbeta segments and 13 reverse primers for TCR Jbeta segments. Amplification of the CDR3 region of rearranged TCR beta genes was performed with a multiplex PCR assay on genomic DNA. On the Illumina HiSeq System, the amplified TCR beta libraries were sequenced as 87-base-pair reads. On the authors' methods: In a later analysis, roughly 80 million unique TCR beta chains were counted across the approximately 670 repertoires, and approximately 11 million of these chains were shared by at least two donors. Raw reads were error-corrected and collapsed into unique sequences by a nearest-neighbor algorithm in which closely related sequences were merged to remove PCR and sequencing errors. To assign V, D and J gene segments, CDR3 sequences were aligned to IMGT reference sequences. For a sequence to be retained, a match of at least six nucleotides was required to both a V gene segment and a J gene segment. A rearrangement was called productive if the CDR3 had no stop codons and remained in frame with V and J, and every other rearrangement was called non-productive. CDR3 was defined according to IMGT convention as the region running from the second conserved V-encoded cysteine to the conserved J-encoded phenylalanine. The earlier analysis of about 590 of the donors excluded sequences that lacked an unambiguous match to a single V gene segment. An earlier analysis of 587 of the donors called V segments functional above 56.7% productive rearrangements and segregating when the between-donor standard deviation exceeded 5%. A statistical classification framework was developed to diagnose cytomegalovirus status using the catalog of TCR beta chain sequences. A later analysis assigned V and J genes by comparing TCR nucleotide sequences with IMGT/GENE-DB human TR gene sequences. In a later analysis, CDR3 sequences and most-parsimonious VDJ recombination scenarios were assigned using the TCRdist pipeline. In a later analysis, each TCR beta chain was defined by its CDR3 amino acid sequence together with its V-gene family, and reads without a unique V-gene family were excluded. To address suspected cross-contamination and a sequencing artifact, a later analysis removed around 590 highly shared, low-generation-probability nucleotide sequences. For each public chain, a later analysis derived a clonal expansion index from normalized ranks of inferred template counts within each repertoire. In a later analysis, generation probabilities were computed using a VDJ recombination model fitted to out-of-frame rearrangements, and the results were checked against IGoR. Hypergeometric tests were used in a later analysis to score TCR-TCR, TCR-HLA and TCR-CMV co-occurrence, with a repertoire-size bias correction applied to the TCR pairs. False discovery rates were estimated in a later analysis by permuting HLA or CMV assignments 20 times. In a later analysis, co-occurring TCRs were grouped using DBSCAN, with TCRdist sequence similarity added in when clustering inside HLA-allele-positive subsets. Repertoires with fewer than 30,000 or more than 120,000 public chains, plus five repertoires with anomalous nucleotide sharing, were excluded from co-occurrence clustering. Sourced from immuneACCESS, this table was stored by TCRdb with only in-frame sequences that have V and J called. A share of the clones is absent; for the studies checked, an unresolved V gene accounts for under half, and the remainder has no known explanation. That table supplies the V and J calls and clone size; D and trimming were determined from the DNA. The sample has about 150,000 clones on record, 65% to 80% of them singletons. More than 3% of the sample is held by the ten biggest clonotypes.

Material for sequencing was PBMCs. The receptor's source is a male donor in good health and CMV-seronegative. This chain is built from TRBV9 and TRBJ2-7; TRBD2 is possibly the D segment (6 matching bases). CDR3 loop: CASSLGTLSSYEQYF. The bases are TGTGCCAGCAGCCTCGGGACTCTGAGCTCCTACGAGCAGTACTTC.